This T cell receptor beta chain emerged from a study of blood T cell repertoires in COVID-19. The wider study: Samples of COVID-19 (acute and convalescent) were obtained from the United States, Italy and Spain.

Germline loops: CDR1 KGHDR, CDR2 SFDVKD. J was trimmed by 5 bases and V by 4 bases; bases with no gene match: 2. The CDR3 sequence is 16 residues long. Enrolled through a virtual design, the participants were between roughly 18 and 90 years of age and came from some 26 US areas. Each exposed participant met a COVID-19 case in the 2 weeks preceding study entry. Source study methods: Using reference gene primer amplification, nucleated cell counts were estimated. TCRdb's copy holds only in-frame clones and misses some; the assay was immunoSEQ multiplex PCR. The V and J calls and clone size come from that table; D and trimming were worked out from the DNA. This table holds approximately 400,000 clones, roughly 92% found once.

The sequence was collected from a woman between 40 and 50 years old who had been exposed to COVID-19. The sequenced material came from PBMCs or T cells enriched from blood (not recorded which). This chain joins TRBV24-1 and TRBJ2-1; 15 bases fit TRBD2. In DNA, the CDR3 is TGTGCCACCAGTGAAGGGACTAGCGGGAGGAACAATGAGCAGTTCTTC. This gives the protein CATSEGTSGRNNEQFF.